A selection of T cell receptor beta chains follows, all from one sample in a study of T cell changes during pregnancy in multiple sclerosis. The method was immunoSEQ multiplex PCR; TCRdb's version includes in-frame clones alone and lacks a portion of them. Of some 100,000 clones listed, around 92% were seen once; the top ten hold about 3.1%. The specimen comprised peripheral blood, sampled in the second trimester of pregnancy. The receptors shown here come from a female donor with multiple sclerosis, enrolled in a pregnancy study. Each CDR3 is given with its conserved first and last residue. Each record gives: V gene, J gene, D gene, clone size, CDR3 DNA, CDR3 protein. D genes are given only for firm matches. Size tells how often a clone was seen (once, few, many) or the class of an expanded clone, and some rows leave it out.

V gene: TRBV5-1
J gene: TRBJ2-7
D gene: TRBD2
clone size: .
CDR3 DNA: TGCGCCAGCGCGGGAGATTCCTACGAGCAGTACTTC
CDR3 protein: CASAGDSYEQYF

V gene: TRBV19
J gene: TRBJ1-1
D gene: .
clone size: once
CDR3 DNA: TGTGCCAGTAACGTCAGGGGTATGAACACTGAAGCTTTCTTT
CDR3 protein: CASNVRGMNTEAFF

V gene: TRBV4-1
J gene: TRBJ1-4
D gene: .
clone size: .
CDR3 DNA: TGCGCCAGCAGCCAGGAGGGATCAGCTAATGAAAAACTGTTTTTT
CDR3 protein: CASSQEGSANEKLFF

V gene: TRBV5-1
J gene: TRBJ1-1
D gene: .
clone size: few
CDR3 DNA: TGCGCCAGCAGCAGAAAGACAGGGAACACTGAAGCTTTCTTT
CDR3 protein: CASSRKTGNTEAFF

V gene: TRBV29-1
J gene: TRBJ2-7
D gene: TRBD1
clone size: .
CDR3 DNA: TGCAGCGTCCTACCCCGGGACAGGGCATACGAGCAGTACTTC
CDR3 protein: CSVLPRDRAYEQYF

V gene: TRBV10-3
J gene: TRBJ2-3
D gene: TRBD2
clone size: .
CDR3 DNA: TGTGCCATCAAAAGCCTAGCGGACACAGATACGCAGTATTTT
CDR3 protein: CAIKSLADTDTQYF

V gene: TRBV30
J gene: TRBJ2-5
D gene: TRBD1
clone size: .
CDR3 DNA: TGTGCCTGGGCCGGGACAGGAGGGGAGACCCAGTACTTC
CDR3 protein: CAWAGTGGETQYF

V gene: TRBV19
J gene: TRBJ2-1
D gene: .
clone size: .
CDR3 DNA: TGTGCCAGTAGTATGGCAGAAGAGCAGTTCTTC
CDR3 protein: CASSMAEEQFF

V gene: TRBV5-1
J gene: TRBJ2-3
D gene: TRBD1
clone size: .
CDR3 DNA: TGCGCCAGTACGGGGACAGGGGGGGATACGCAGTATTTT
CDR3 protein: CASTGTGGDTQYF

V gene: TRBV27
J gene: TRBJ1-5
D gene: TRBD1
clone size: once
CDR3 DNA: TGTGCCAGCAGGCCCTTGACAGGGGGGTTTGGTCAGCCCCAGCATTTT
CDR3 protein: CASRPLTGGFGQPQHF

V gene: TRBV6-1
J gene: TRBJ2-7
D gene: .
clone size: .
CDR3 DNA: TGTGCCAGCAGCCCTAAGGTAATAGGGGCCTACGAGCAGTACTTC
CDR3 protein: CASSPKVIGAYEQYF

V gene: TRBV7-2
J gene: TRBJ1-1
D gene: .
clone size: .
CDR3 DNA: TGTGCCAGCAGCCCTACCGCGGTGAGCCTTGAAGCTTTCTTT
CDR3 protein: CASSPTAVSLEAFF

V gene: TRBV29-1
J gene: TRBJ1-1
D gene: TRBD1
clone size: few
CDR3 DNA: TGCAGCGCCGCGACAGGGGGTGAGACTGAAGCTTTCTTT
CDR3 protein: CSAATGGETEAFF

V gene: TRBV13
J gene: TRBJ2-3
D gene: .
clone size: once
CDR3 DNA: TGTGCCAGCAGCCCAATTGGAGGCGGGGCCGATAGCACAGATACGCAGTATTTT
CDR3 protein: CASSPIGGGADSTDTQYF

V gene: TRBV29-1
J gene: TRBJ1-1
D gene: .
clone size: once
CDR3 DNA: TGCAGCGTTGAAGATTTCAGGGTTTTTGGCACTGAAGCTTTCTTT
CDR3 protein: CSVEDFRVFGTEAFF

V gene: TRBV5-1
J gene: TRBJ2-3
D gene: TRBD2
clone size: .
CDR3 DNA: TGCGCCAGCAGCCTAGACGGGACTAGTGCAGATACGCAGTATTTT
CDR3 protein: CASSLDGTSADTQYF

V gene: TRBV7-9
J gene: TRBJ2-7
D gene: .
clone size: .
CDR3 DNA: TGTGCCAGCAGCAGCCCCGGGACACGTCAGTACGAGCAGTACTTC
CDR3 protein: CASSSPGTRQYEQYF

V gene: TRBV28
J gene: TRBJ1-5
D gene: .
clone size: .
CDR3 DNA: TGTGCCACCTCGACTAGGATTGATCAGCCCCAGCATTTT
CDR3 protein: CATSTRIDQPQHF

V gene: TRBV20-1
J gene: TRBJ2-7
D gene: .
clone size: .
CDR3 DNA: TGCAGTGCTTCTCTAGACGAGCAGTACTTC
CDR3 protein: CSASLDEQYF

V gene: TRBV28
J gene: TRBJ2-2
D gene: TRBD2
clone size: .
CDR3 DNA: TGTGCCAGCAGTTCGCCAGTCCTAGCGGTCGGGGAGCTGTTTTTT
CDR3 protein: CASSSPVLAVGELFF

V gene: TRBV5-1
J gene: TRBJ2-5
D gene: TRBD1
clone size: .
CDR3 DNA: TGCGCCAGCAGCGGGGGACAGGGGGACCAAGAGACCCAGTACTTC
CDR3 protein: CASSGGQGDQETQYF

V gene: TRBV20-1
J gene: TRBJ2-7
D gene: .
clone size: .
CDR3 DNA: TGCAGTGCTACGGGACTCTACGAGCAGTACTTC
CDR3 protein: CSATGLYEQYF

V gene: TRBV5-6
J gene: TRBJ2-1
D gene: TRBD2
clone size: .
CDR3 DNA: TGTGCCAGCAGCTTCTCTTTAGCGGGCTACAATGAGCAGTTCTTC
CDR3 protein: CASSFSLAGYNEQFF

V gene: TRBV28
J gene: TRBJ2-7
D gene: .
clone size: .
CDR3 DNA: TGTGCCAGCAGCCCCACGGGTATAGGGGCACGCTACGAGCAGTACTTC
CDR3 protein: CASSPTGIGARYEQYF

V gene: TRBV29-1
J gene: TRBJ2-5
D gene: .
clone size: .
CDR3 DNA: TGCAGCGTATACAGGGGGGGAGAGACCCAGTACTTC
CDR3 protein: CSVYRGGETQYF

V gene: TRBV7-6
J gene: TRBJ1-1
D gene: .
clone size: .
CDR3 DNA: TGTGCCAGCAGCCACAGGGAGGGCGGGGAGCGGGAACACTTGGCTGAAGCTTTCTTT
CDR3 protein: CASSHREGGEREHLAEAFF

V gene: TRBV15
J gene: TRBJ1-1
D gene: TRBD1
clone size: .
CDR3 DNA: TGTGCCACCAGCGTCCGGGGACAGGGGAACACTGAAGCTTTCTTT
CDR3 protein: CATSVRGQGNTEAFF

V gene: TRBV7-8
J gene: TRBJ2-1
D gene: TRBD2
clone size: once
CDR3 DNA: TGTGCCAGCAGCAGCTTAGCGGGAGGGCCGGGCAATGAGCAGTTCTTC
CDR3 protein: CASSSLAGGPGNEQFF

V gene: TRBV4-1
J gene: TRBJ2-7
D gene: TRBD1
clone size: .
CDR3 DNA: TGCGCCAGCAGCCAAGATCTAGGGGGCACGTATACCTACGAGCAGTACTTC
CDR3 protein: CASSQDLGGTYTYEQYF

V gene: TRBV4-3
J gene: TRBJ1-5
D gene: .
clone size: .
CDR3 DNA: TGCGCCAGCAGCCAAGACCCTGCCAGGGTAGGGACTCATAGCAATCAGCCCCAGCATTTT
CDR3 protein: CASSQDPARVGTHSNQPQHF

V gene: TRBV5-1
J gene: TRBJ2-2
D gene: .
clone size: .
CDR3 DNA: TGCGCCAGCAGCGCTAGCGTAACGAACACCGGGGAGCTGTTTTTT
CDR3 protein: CASSASVTNTGELFF

V gene: TRBV28
J gene: TRBJ1-3
D gene: .
clone size: .
CDR3 DNA: TGTGCCAGCAGTTCAGGACAGCCACTCGGAGGAAACACCATATATTTT
CDR3 protein: CASSSGQPLGGNTIYF

V gene: TRBV2
J gene: TRBJ1-5
D gene: .
clone size: .
CDR3 DNA: TGTGCCAGCAGTGAACAGGGTGGCAATCAGCCCCAGCATTTT
CDR3 protein: CASSEQGGNQPQHF

V gene: TRBV4-1
J gene: TRBJ1-2
D gene: .
clone size: .
CDR3 DNA: TGCGCCAGCAGCCAAGAAACAGGGCGGGCTAACTATGGCTACACCTTC
CDR3 protein: CASSQETGRANYGYTF

V gene: TRBV4-2
J gene: TRBJ2-1
D gene: TRBD2
clone size: .
CDR3 DNA: TGTGCCAGCAGCCAGTCGCCTAGCGGACCCTACAATGAGCAGTTCTTC
CDR3 protein: CASSQSPSGPYNEQFF

V gene: TRBV5-6
J gene: TRBJ2-3
D gene: .
clone size: .
CDR3 DNA: TGTGCCAGCAGCGAACTTAGCGGAAGCACAGATACGCAGTATTTT
CDR3 protein: CASSELSGSTDTQYF

V gene: TRBV6-1
J gene: TRBJ2-3
D gene: .
clone size: .
CDR3 DNA: TGTGCCAGCAGTGCCCCCTCAGGGCCAGATACGCAGTATTTT
CDR3 protein: CASSAPSGPDTQYF

V gene: TRBV7-9
J gene: TRBJ2-5
D gene: .
clone size: .
CDR3 DNA: TGTGCCAGCAGCTTTATGCAGGGGAAAGAGACCCAGTACTTC
CDR3 protein: CASSFMQGKETQYF

V gene: TRBV28
J gene: TRBJ2-7
D gene: .
clone size: once
CDR3 DNA: TGTGCCAGCAGTACTGCGGGATCCTACGAGCAGTACTTC
CDR3 protein: CASSTAGSYEQYF

V gene: TRBV28
J gene: TRBJ2-5
D gene: .
clone size: .
CDR3 DNA: TGTGCCAGCAGACAGGGTTTGGAGACCCAGTACTTC
CDR3 protein: CASRQGLETQYF

V gene: TRBV7-9
J gene: TRBJ2-7
D gene: .
clone size: .
CDR3 DNA: TGTGCCAGCAGCAATCTGGGGGGCTCCTACGAGCAGTACTTC
CDR3 protein: CASSNLGGSYEQYF

V gene: TRBV27
J gene: TRBJ1-1
D gene: .
clone size: .
CDR3 DNA: TGTGCCAGCTTTGCCAGAATAAACACTGAAGCTTTCTTT
CDR3 protein: CASFARINTEAFF

V gene: TRBV19
J gene: TRBJ2-3
D gene: TRBD2
clone size: once
CDR3 DNA: TGTGCCAGTAGTATTGCTAGCGGGAGAATCACAGATACGCAGTATTTT
CDR3 protein: CASSIASGRITDTQYF

V gene: TRBV29-1
J gene: TRBJ1-4
D gene: .
clone size: .
CDR3 DNA: TGCAGCGCCCTGAGTCAAGGGGCAGAACTGTTTTTT
CDR3 protein: CSALSQGAELFF

V gene: TRBV19
J gene: TRBJ1-2
D gene: .
clone size: .
CDR3 DNA: TGTGCCAGTAGTATTTCACGGGCTAACTATGGCTACACCTTC
CDR3 protein: CASSISRANYGYTF

V gene: TRBV9
J gene: TRBJ1-2
D gene: TRBD1
clone size: once
CDR3 DNA: TGTGCCAGCAGCATGACAGGGGGCTACGGCTACACCTTC
CDR3 protein: CASSMTGGYGYTF

V gene: TRBV11-1
J gene: TRBJ1-1
D gene: TRBD1
clone size: .
CDR3 DNA: TGTGCCAGCAGCTCCACCCGGGCAGGGGGAATCATGAACACTGAAGCTTTCTTT
CDR3 protein: CASSSTRAGGIMNTEAFF

V gene: TRBV11-2
J gene: TRBJ2-7
D gene: TRBD2
clone size: .
CDR3 DNA: TGTGCCAGCAGCTCTGGACTAGCGGGAGTATACGAGCAGTACTTC
CDR3 protein: CASSSGLAGVYEQYF

V gene: TRBV14
J gene: TRBJ2-3
D gene: .
clone size: .
CDR3 DNA: TGTGCCAGCAGCCAAGATTTGGGGGGACAGAATACGCAGTATTTT
CDR3 protein: CASSQDLGGQNTQYF

V gene: TRBV5-1
J gene: TRBJ2-3
D gene: TRBD2
clone size: once
CDR3 DNA: TGCGCCAGCAGCCTCCGGATGACTAGCGGGAGGACAGATACGCAGTATTTT
CDR3 protein: CASSLRMTSGRTDTQYF

V gene: TRBV10-3
J gene: TRBJ2-1
D gene: .
clone size: .
CDR3 DNA: TGTGCCGCCACATCACTTAGTGGGAGTTTGTCCTACAATGAGCAGTTCTTC
CDR3 protein: CAATSLSGSLSYNEQFF